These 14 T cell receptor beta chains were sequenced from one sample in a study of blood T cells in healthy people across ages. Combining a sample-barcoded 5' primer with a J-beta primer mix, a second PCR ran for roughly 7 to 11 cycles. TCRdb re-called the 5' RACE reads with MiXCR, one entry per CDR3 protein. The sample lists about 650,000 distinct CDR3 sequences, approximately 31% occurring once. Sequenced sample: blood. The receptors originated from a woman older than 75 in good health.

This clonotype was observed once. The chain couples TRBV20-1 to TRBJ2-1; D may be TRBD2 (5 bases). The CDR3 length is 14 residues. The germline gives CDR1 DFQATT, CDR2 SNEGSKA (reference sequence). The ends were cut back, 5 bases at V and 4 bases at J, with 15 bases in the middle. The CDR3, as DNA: TGCAGTGCTGGAGGAGAGGCTGATTACAATGAGCAGTTCTTC. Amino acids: CSAGGEADYNEQFF.

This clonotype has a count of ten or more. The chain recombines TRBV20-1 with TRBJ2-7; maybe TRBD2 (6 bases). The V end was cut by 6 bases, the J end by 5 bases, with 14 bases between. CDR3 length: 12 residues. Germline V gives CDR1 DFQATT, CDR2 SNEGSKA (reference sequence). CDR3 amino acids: CSAKRAPNEQYF. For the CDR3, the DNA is TGCAGTGCGAAGCGGGCTCCTAACGAGCAGTACTTC.

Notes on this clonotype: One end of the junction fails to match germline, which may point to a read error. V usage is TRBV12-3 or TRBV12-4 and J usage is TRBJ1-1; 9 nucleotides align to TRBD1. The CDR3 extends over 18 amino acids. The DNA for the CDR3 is TGTGCCGGCAGTCGACACTTCGGGACAGGGTCCACGAACACTGAAGCTTTCTTT. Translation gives CAGSRHFGTGSTNTEAFF.

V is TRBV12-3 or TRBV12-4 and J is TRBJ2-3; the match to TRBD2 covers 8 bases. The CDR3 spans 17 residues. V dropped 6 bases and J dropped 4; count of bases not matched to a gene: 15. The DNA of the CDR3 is TGTGCCAGCAGCCGGAGGGTAACTAGCGGTGGCGCAGATACGCAGTATTTT. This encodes CASSRRVTSGGADTQYF.

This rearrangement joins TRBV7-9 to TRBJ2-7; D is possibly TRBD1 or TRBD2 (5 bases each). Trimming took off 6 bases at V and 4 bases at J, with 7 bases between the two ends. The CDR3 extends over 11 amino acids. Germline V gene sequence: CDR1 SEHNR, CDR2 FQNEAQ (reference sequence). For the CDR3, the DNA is TGTGCCAGCAGAGGGGAGTACGAGCAGTACTTC. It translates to CASRGEYEQYF. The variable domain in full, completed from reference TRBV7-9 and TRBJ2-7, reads DTGVSQNPRHKITKRGQNVTFRCDPISEHNRLYWYRQTLGQGPEFLTYFQNEAQLEKSRLLSDRFSAERPKGSFSTLEIQRTEQGDSAMYLCASRGEYEQYFGPGTRLTVT.

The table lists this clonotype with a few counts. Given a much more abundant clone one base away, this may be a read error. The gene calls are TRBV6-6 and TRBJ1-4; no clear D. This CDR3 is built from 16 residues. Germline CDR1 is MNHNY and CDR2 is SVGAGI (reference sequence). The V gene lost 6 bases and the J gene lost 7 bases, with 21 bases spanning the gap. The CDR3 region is CASSSMQLDGCEKLFF. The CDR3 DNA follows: TGTGCCAGCAGCTCGATGCAACTTGACGGTTGTGAAAAACTGTTTTTT.

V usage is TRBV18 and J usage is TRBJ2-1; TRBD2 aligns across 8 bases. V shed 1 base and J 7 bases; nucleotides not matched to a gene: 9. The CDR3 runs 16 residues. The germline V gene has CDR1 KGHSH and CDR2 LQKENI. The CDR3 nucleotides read TGTGCCAGCTCACCACTCGGGGGGGGGCTAATTAATGAGCAGTTCTTC. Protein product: CASSPLGGGLINEQFF.

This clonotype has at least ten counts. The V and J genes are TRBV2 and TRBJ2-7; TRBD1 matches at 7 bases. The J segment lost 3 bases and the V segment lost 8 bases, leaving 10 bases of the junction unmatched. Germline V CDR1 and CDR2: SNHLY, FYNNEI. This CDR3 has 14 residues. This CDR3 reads CASALTGTVYEQYF. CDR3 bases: TGTGCCAGCGCTCTTACCGGGACAGTCTACGAGCAGTACTTC.

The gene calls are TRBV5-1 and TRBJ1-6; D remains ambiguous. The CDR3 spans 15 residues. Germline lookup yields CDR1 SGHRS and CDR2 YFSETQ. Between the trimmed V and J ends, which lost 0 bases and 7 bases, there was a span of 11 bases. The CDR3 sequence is CASSLEALGNSPLHF. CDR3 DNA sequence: TGCGCCAGCAGCTTGGAGGCACTGGGGAATTCACCCCTCCACTTT.

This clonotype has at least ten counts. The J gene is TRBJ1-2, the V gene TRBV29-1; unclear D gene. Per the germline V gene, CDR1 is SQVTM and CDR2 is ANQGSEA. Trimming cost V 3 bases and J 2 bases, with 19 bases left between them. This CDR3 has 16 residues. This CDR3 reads CSVDTRAMGINYGYTF. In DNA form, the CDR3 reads TGCAGCGTTGATACCCGGGCAATGGGTATAAACTATGGCTACACCTTC. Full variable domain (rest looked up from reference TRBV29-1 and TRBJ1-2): SAVISQKPSRDICQRGTSLTIQCQVDSQVTMMFWYRQQPGQSLTLIATANQGSEATYESGFVIDKFPISRPNLTFSTLTVSNMSPEDSSIYLCSVDTRAMGINYGYTFGSGTRLTVV.

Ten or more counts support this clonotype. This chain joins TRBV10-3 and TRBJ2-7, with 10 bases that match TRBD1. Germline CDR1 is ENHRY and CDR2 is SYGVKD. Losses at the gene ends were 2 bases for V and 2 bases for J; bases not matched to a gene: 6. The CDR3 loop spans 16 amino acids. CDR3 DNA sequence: TGTGCCATCAGTGAGGGGGTCGGGACAGGGGCCTACGAGCAGTACTTC. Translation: CAISEGVGTGAYEQYF.

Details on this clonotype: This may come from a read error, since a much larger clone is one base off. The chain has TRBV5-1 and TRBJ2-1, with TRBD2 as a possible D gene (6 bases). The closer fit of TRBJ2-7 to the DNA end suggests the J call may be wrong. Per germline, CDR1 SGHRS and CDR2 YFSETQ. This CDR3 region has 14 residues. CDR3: CASSGGSSYNEQYF. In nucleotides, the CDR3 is TGCGCCAGCAGCGGGGGGAGCTCCTACAATGAGCAGTACTTC.

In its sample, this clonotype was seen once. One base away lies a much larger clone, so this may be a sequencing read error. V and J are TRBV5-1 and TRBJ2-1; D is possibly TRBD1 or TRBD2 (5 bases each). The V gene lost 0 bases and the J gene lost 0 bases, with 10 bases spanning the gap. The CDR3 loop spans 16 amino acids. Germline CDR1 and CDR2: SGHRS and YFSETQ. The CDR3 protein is CASSLAGRNSYNEQFF. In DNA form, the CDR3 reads TGCGCCAGCAGCTTGGCGGGACGAAACTCCTACAATGAGCAGTTCTTC.

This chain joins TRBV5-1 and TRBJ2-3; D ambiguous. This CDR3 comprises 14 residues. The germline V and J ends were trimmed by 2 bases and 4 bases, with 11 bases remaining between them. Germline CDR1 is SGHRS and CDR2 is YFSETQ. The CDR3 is CASSFRQLSDTQYF. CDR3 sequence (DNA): TGCGCCAGCAGCTTCCGGCAGCTGTCAGATACGCAGTATTTT.